This T cell receptor (beta chain) was observed in a study of cytomegalovirus exposure and HLA in healthy donors. Details on this clone: Its antigen is unidentified.

General study points: Donors were assumed by presence/absence analyses to have roughly uniform sequencing depth. For most TCR beta V segments, an earlier analysis put the productive rate at about 87% or about 30% of the time.

The CDR3 extends over 17 amino acids. The germline CDR1 and CDR2 sequences are SGHTA and FQGTGA. V gave up 0 bases and J gave up 5 bases, with 18 bases separating them. In the PCR, 60 Vbeta and 13 Jbeta primers were used. Sequencing used immunoSEQ multiplex PCR; TCRdb keeps in-frame clones, though not all of them. This repertoire shows approximately 160,000 clones, over 65% found once; its top ten account for roughly 0.82%. The specimen sequenced was PBMCs. This chain links TRBV7-3 with TRBJ2-3; maybe TRBD1 (5 bases). The sequence was obtained from a female donor in good health and CMV-seronegative. The chain's CDR3 is CASSLTLRGSQGDTQYF. The CDR3 DNA is TGTGCCAGCAGCTTAACGTTACGAGGAAGCCAGGGAGATACGCAGTATTTT.